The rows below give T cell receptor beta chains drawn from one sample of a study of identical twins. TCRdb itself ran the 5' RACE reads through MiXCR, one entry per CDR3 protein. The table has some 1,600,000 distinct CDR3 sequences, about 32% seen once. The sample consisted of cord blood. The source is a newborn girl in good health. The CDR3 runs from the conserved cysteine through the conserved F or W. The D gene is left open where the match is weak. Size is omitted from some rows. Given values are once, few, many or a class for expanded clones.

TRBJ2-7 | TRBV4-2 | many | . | TGTGCCAGCAGCCAAAGACAGGCCTACGAGCAGTACTTC | CASSQRQAYEQYF
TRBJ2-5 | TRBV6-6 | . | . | TGTGCCAGCAGTTACTCAGCTAGCCGGGACAAGACCCAGTACTTC | CASSYSASRDKTQYF
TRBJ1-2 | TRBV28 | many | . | TGTGCCAGCAGTTTCGGGTTTAACTATGGCTACACCTTC | CASSFGFNYGYTF
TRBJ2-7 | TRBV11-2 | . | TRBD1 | TGTGCCAGCAGCTCGACAGGGTCCGGCTACGAGCAGTACTTC | CASSSTGSGYEQYF
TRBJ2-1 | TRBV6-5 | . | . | TGTGCCAGCAGTTACGTGCCCAGCTCCTACAATGAGCAGTTCTTC | CASSYVPSSYNEQFF
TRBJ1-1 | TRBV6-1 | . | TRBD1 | TGTGCCAGCAGTGAGGACAGGGGAAGCACTGAAGCTTTCTTT | CASSEDRGSTEAFF
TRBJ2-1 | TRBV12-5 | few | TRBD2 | TGTGCTAGTGTGGAAGCTCGGGGACTAGTCGGGAGCAATGAGCAGTTCTTC | CASVEARGLVGSNEQFF
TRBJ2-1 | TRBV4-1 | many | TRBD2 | TGCGCCAGCAGCCCCTTAAGAGCTAGCGGGGCTAGCTCCTACAATGAGCAGTTCTTC | CASSPLRASGASSYNEQFF
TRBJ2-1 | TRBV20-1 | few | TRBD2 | TGCAGTGCTAGTCGGACTAGCGGGAGTGAGCAGTTCTTC | CSASRTSGSEQFF
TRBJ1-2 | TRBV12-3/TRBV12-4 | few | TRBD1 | TGTGCCAGCGGCTGGACAGGGGTGTTCTATGGCTACACCTTC | CASGWTGVFYGYTF
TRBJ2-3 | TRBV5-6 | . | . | TGTGCCAGCAACGGTGCAACGCAGTATTTT | CASNGATQYF
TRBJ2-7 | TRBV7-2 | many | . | TGTGCCAGCAGCTTAGACGGTGGAGCCTACGAGCAGTACTTC | CASSLDGGAYEQYF
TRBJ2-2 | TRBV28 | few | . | TGTGCCAGCAGTTTAGCTGACCAATCTAATCGGGAGCTGTTTTTT | CASSLADQSNRELFF
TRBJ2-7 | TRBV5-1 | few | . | TGCGCCAGCAGCTTGGCGGGTGCAAGCTCCTACAATGAGCAGTACTTC | CASSLAGASSYNEQYF
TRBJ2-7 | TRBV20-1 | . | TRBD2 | TGCAGTGCCAGGACTAGCGGTGCGTACGAGCGGTACTTC | CSARTSGAYERYF
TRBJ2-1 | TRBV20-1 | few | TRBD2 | TGCAGTGCCACCCCGGGACTAGCAGACAGTGAGCAGTTCTTC | CSATPGLADSEQFF